The 19 T cell receptor beta chains below come from one sample, sequenced in a study of blood T cell repertoires in COVID-19. Method: immunoSEQ multiplex PCR; TCRdb's copy keeps in-frame clones and lacks some. The sample consists of 75,000 or so clones, approximately 90% of them appearing once. Sequenced input: peripheral blood. The source is a woman older than 75 with active or convalescent COVID-19.

V gene TRBV27 combines with J gene TRBJ1-2; possible D gene TRBD1, 5 bases. The CDR3 loop spans 16 amino acids. Germline CDR1 MNHEY, CDR2 SMNVEV (reference sequence). V was trimmed by 3 bases and J by 4 bases, leaving 18 bases between them. The CDR3 sequence: CASSFILAGIFYGYTF. The CDR3 DNA is TGTGCCAGCAGTTTCATTTTGGCAGGGATATTCTATGGCTACACCTTC.

V usage is TRBV5-4 and J usage is TRBJ2-7; 11 bases are shared with TRBD1. CDR3 size: 15 residues. Germline V lookup: CDR1 SGHNT, CDR2 YYREEE (reference sequence). Trimming removed 2 bases from V and 4 bases from J; junction bases left unmatched: 5. The CDR3 loop reads CASSLPGQGGYEQYF. The CDR3 region has the DNA TGTGCCAGCAGCTTACCGGGACAGGGGGGATACGAGCAGTACTTC.

The rearrangement uses TRBV18 and TRBJ1-5, with 9 bases that match TRBD1. The junction had 8 bases not matched to a gene; V was cut back by 2 bases and J by 3 bases. Germline CDR1 KGHSH, CDR2 LQKENI. CDR3 length equals 17 residues. The CDR3 coding sequence is TGTGCCAGCTCACCAGGGTACGGACAGGGGTCCAATCAGCCCCAGCATTTT. Residues: CASSPGYGQGSNQPQHF. Looking up the rest from reference TRBV18 and TRBJ1-5 gives the full variable domain: NAGVMQNPRHLVRRRGQEARLRCSPMKGHSHVYWYRQLPEEGLKFMVYLQKENIIDESGMPKERFSAEFPKEGPSILRIQQVVRGDSAAYFCASSPGYGQGSNQPQHFGDGTRLSIL.

As for this clone: Other DNA sequences in the same sample also yield this CDR3. The chain employs TRBV6-5 and TRBJ1-5; no reliable D call. Looked up from germline, CDR1 is MNHEY and CDR2 is SVGAGI. V gave up 6 bases and J gave up 0 bases, with 6 bases separating them. The CDR3 is 13 amino acids. The CDR3 loop reads CASRLYSNQPQHF. Here the CDR3 DNA reads TGTGCCAGCAGACTCTATAGCAATCAGCCCCAGCATTTT.

This sequence joins TRBV5-4 and TRBJ1-5, with D possibly TRBD1 on 6 matching bases. Between the trimmed V and J ends, which lost 3 bases and 3 bases, there was a span of 13 bases. This CDR3 is 15 amino acids long. Germline CDR1 is SGHNT and CDR2 is YYREEE (reference sequence). The CDR3 spells CASSSPGVTNQPQHF. DNA of the CDR3: TGTGCCAGCAGCTCCCCAGGGGTGACCAATCAGCCCCAGCATTTT.

A single count supports this clone. This chain links TRBV9 with TRBJ2-7; 7 bases line up with TRBD1. The germline V gene has CDR1 SGDLS and CDR2 YYNGEE. Losses at the gene ends were 3 bases for V and 4 bases for J; bases not matched to a gene: 4. The CDR3 runs 13 residues. CDR3 sequence (DNA): TGTGCCAGCAGCGAGGGGACAGCGTACGAGCAGTACTTC. This translates into CASSEGTAYEQYF.

This sequence joins TRBV24-1 and TRBJ2-1, with 15 positions matching TRBD2. Germline V gene data show CDR1 as KGHDR and CDR2 as SFDVKD. V lost 5 bases to trimming and J lost 10 bases; unmatched junction nucleotides: 14. This CDR3 has 18 residues. The CDR3 region has the DNA TGTGCCACCAGTGGTTGGACTAGCGGGGGGGCTCTAACGGAGGAGCAGTTCTTC. This encodes CATSGWTSGGALTEEQFF.

This clone was seen more than once but under ten times. The chain combines TRBV23-1 with TRBJ1-5, with 8 nucleotides matching TRBD1. TRBV23-1 is an ORF; its function is uncertain. The CDR3 covers 19 residues. V shed 0 bases, J shed 7 bases, and the junction held 17 bases outside the gene matches. The CDR3 region has the DNA TGCGCCAGCAGTCAATCTCTTCCCTTACCTACAGGGGGAGGCCAGCCCCAGCATTTT. Its protein product is CASSQSLPLPTGGGQPQHF.

The rearrangement joins TRBV5-4 to TRBJ1-2; perhaps TRBD1 as D (6 bases). Germline CDR1 and CDR2: SGHNT and YYREEE (reference sequence). The germline V and J ends were trimmed by 2 bases and 4 bases, with 12 bases remaining between them. This CDR3 has 14 amino acids. The CDR3 reads CASSFGTQPYGYTF. Here the CDR3 DNA reads TGTGCCAGCAGCTTCGGGACACAACCCTATGGCTACACCTTC.

J is TRBJ2-5 and V is TRBV6-2 or TRBV6-3; 8 bases map to TRBD2. The germline gives CDR1 MNHEY, CDR2 SVGEGT. Unmatched junction bases numbered 4, after V lost 2 bases and J lost 5 bases. The CDR3 consists of 14 residues. The CDR3 DNA reads as TGTGCCAGCAGTTACGGACTAGCAGGGGAGACCCAGTACTTC. As protein: CASSYGLAGETQYF.

In this sample, this clone turned up a few times. The V gene is TRBV24-1, the J gene TRBJ2-7; D is possibly TRBD2 (6 bases). There are 13 residues in the CDR3. V was trimmed by 7 bases and J by 4 bases, leaving 13 bases between them. Germline V gene data show CDR1 as KGHDR and CDR2 as SFDVKD. The CDR3 bases are TGTGCCACCAGCGCCGACAGCGGGTACGAGCAGTACTTC. Protein: CATSADSGYEQYF.

The chain links TRBV6-5 to TRBJ1-1, with TRBD1 identical over 9 bases. The CDR3 is made up of 14 amino acids. Germline V lookup: CDR1 MNHEY, CDR2 SVGAGI. After removal of 8 bases from V and 5 bases from J, the junction contained 9 bases not matched to a gene. The CDR3 spells CASSTGGGRTEAFF. The CDR3 DNA reads as TGTGCCAGCTCAACAGGGGGCGGGAGGACTGAAGCTTTCTTT.

This chain connects TRBV7-2 to TRBJ2-5; 11 bases are shared with TRBD2. From germline, CDR1 is SGHTA and CDR2 FQGNSA. The ends lost 3 bases at V and 3 bases at J; junction bases unmatched: 3. The CDR3 length is 15 residues. The CDR3 sequence: CASSFPTSGKETQYF. The CDR3 DNA follows: TGTGCCAGCAGCTTCCCGACTAGCGGGAAAGAGACCCAGTACTTC.

The chain couples TRBV5-8 to TRBJ2-2; a weak D match, TRBD1 (6 bases). Germline CDR1 reads SGHTS; CDR2 reads YDEGEE. The V end was cut by 0 bases, the J end by 0 bases, with 9 bases between. The CDR3 has 16 amino acids. The CDR3 DNA follows: TGTGCCAGCAGCTTGGTTGGGACAACGAACACCGGGGAGCTGTTTTTT. Protein sequence: CASSLVGTTNTGELFF.

This sequence joins TRBV6-2 or TRBV6-3 and TRBJ1-2, with D perhaps matching TRBD1 (5 bases). Germline CDR1 and CDR2: MNHEY and SVGEGT. V was cut by 4 bases and J by 0 bases, with 6 bases left in between. The CDR3 consists of 13 residues. The CDR3 nucleotides are TGTGCCAGCAGTTCGACAGCTAACTATGGCTACACCTTC. It is translated as CASSSTANYGYTF.

This chain joins TRBV11-2 and TRBJ2-1, with TRBD1 identical over 10 bases. The CDR3 spans 16 residues. The germline gives CDR1 SGHAT, CDR2 FQNNGV. V lost 5 bases to trimming and J lost 6 bases; unmatched junction nucleotides: 10. The CDR3 coding sequence is TGTGCCAGCAGCCCGGCCGGGACAGGGGTTCGCAATGAGCAGTTCTTC. Protein: CASSPAGTGVRNEQFF. The full variable domain, with the rest looked up from reference TRBV11-2 and TRBJ2-1, is EAGVAQSPRYKIIEKRQSVAFWCNPISGHATLYWYQQILGQGPKLLIQFQNNGVVDDSQLPKDRFSAERLKGVDSTLKIQPAKLEDSAVYLCASSPAGTGVRNEQFFGPGTRLTVL.

The rearrangement uses TRBV7-2 and TRBJ1-1; perhaps TRBD1 as D (5 bases). V was pared by 0 bases and J by 1 base, with 12 bases between. Per germline, CDR1 SGHTA and CDR2 FQGNSA. CDR3 size: 16 residues. The CDR3 loop reads CASSLAPTATNTEAFF. DNA of the CDR3: TGTGCCAGCAGCTTAGCCCCGACAGCGACGAACACTGAAGCTTTCTTT.

The chain couples TRBV27 to TRBJ2-1; 11 positions match TRBD1. Germline CDR1 MNHEY, CDR2 SMNVEV (reference sequence). This CDR3 spans 17 amino acids. Trimming took 3 bases from V and 7 from J; bases not matched to a gene: 11. The CDR3 reads CASSFHRTGGVGNEQFF. In DNA form, the CDR3 reads TGTGCCAGCAGTTTTCATCGGACAGGGGGCGTGGGGAATGAGCAGTTCTTC.

This sequence joins TRBV18 and TRBJ1-5; TRBD1 matches at 8 bases. Germline V gene lookup returns CDR1 KGHSH and CDR2 LQKENI. This CDR3 has 15 amino acids. Trimming at V came to 3 bases and at J to 4 bases, leaving 5 bases not matched to a gene. CDR3 region: CASSPQGASNQPQHF. CDR3 bases: TGTGCCAGCTCACCTCAGGGGGCCTCGAATCAGCCCCAGCATTTT.